One sample yielded the 32 T cell receptor beta chains listed below, sequenced in a study of cytomegalovirus exposure and HLA in healthy donors. TCRdb's copy holds only in-frame clones and misses some; the assay was immunoSEQ multiplex PCR. The repertoire consists of under 200,000 clones, with around 88% occurring once and the leading ten covering about 2.3%. The sequencing input was PBMCs. These receptors came from a woman in her late teens or twenties in good health and CMV-seronegative.

DNA of the CDR3: TGTGCCACCACTAGCGGGAGGAACGAGCAGTACTTC. Translating it yields CATTSGRNEQYF. V and J are TRBV5-6 and TRBJ2-7; 12 nucleotides line up with TRBD2. The V and J ends lost 9 bases and 5 bases, in that order; junction bases with no gene match: 3. The CDR3 is made up of 12 amino acids. Germline V gene lookup returns CDR1 SGHDT and CDR2 YYEEEE.

This clone was counted once. The J gene is TRBJ2-7, the V gene TRBV19; 7 bases agree with TRBD1. The junction had 8 bases not matched to a gene; V was cut back by 3 bases and J by 0 bases. CDR1 and CDR2 from the germline V gene are LNHDA and SQIVND (reference sequence). The CDR3 consists of 16 residues. CDR3 bases: TGTGCCAGTAGTATGGGTAGGCACAGGGGCTCCTACGAGCAGTACTTC. Translating it yields CASSMGRHRGSYEQYF.

The V gene is TRBV4-1, the J gene TRBJ2-1, with TRBD2 identical over 11 bases. CDR1 and CDR2 (germline): MGHRA, YSYEKL. The CDR3 has 17 amino acids. With V trimmed by 3 bases and J by 12 bases, 16 bases remained unmatched. CDR3 in DNA: TGCGCCAGCAGCCATCCGTCCCGACTAGCGGGACGACCGACGCAGTTCTTC. This gives the protein CASSHPSRLAGRPTQFF.

The chain employs TRBV4-3 and TRBJ1-2, with 9 bases that match TRBD1. V dropped 4 bases and J dropped 6; count of bases not matched to a gene: 9. The CDR3 is made up of 15 amino acids. Germline assignment: CDR1 LGHNA and CDR2 YSLEER. CDR3 residues: CASSLGTGLFDGYTF. The CDR3 DNA is TGCGCCAGCAGCCTCGGGACAGGGCTGTTTGATGGCTACACCTTC.

This chain links TRBV27 with TRBJ1-2; the match to TRBD1 covers 9 bases. J was trimmed by 4 bases and V by 6 bases; bases with no gene match: 24. Germline V gene sequence: CDR1 MNHEY, CDR2 SMNVEV (reference sequence). The length of the CDR3 is 20 residues. CDR3 nucleotides: TGTGCCAGCAGAGCTTTCTCTAGGGGGACAGGGAGGTCCAGGTTCTATGGCTACACCTTC. Translation: CASRAFSRGTGRSRFYGYTF.

This chain links TRBV30 with TRBJ1-6; D gene uncertain. This CDR3 is 18 amino acids long. With 2 bases removed from V and 7 bases from J, the gap between germline ends came to 24 bases. Germline V gene sequence: CDR1 GTSNPN, CDR2 SVGIG (reference sequence). The CDR3 DNA is TGTGCCTGGAGTAACAGTCCGGGATCCTCTCCCAAAAATTCACCCCTCCACTTT. Protein product: CAWSNSPGSSPKNSPLHF. The whole variable domain, filled in from reference TRBV30 and TRBJ1-6, reads SQTIHQWPATLVQPVGSPLSLECTVEGTSNPNLYWYRQAAGRGLQLLFYSVGIGQISSEVPQNLSASRPQDRQFILSSKKLLLSDSGFYLCAWSNSPGSSPKNSPLHFGNGTRLTVT.

In its sample, this clone was seen many times. The genes are TRBV4-3 and TRBJ2-7, with TRBD1 identical over 7 bases. There are 15 residues in the CDR3. Looked up from germline, CDR1 is LGHNA and CDR2 is YSLEER. The V gene end was trimmed by 1 base and the J gene end by 4 bases; junction bases not matched to a gene: 7. CDR3 sequence: CASSQGQGDRYEQYF. The CDR3 nucleotides read TGCGCCAGCAGCCAAGGGCAGGGGGATAGGTACGAGCAGTACTTC.

This clone turned up a few times. The chain joins TRBV5-1 to TRBJ1-4, with D unclear. The V end lost 4 bases, the J end lost 7 bases, and 14 bases lay between the germline ends. Germline assignment: CDR1 SGHRS and CDR2 YFSETQ. The CDR3 spans 14 residues. The CDR3, as DNA: TGCGCCAGCAGCCCCGCCGGGGTCGGTGAAAAACTGTTTTTT. Protein sequence: CASSPAGVGEKLFF. The whole variable domain, filled in from reference TRBV5-1 and TRBJ1-4, reads KAGVTQTPRYLIKTRGQQVTLSCSPISGHRSVSWYQQTPGQGLQFLFEYFSETQRNKGNFPGRFSGRQFSNSRSEMNVSTLELGDSALYLCASSPAGVGEKLFFGSGTQLSVL.

The V call is TRBV5-6, the J call TRBJ2-1; 7 bases fit TRBD2. Germline V gene data show CDR1 as SGHDT and CDR2 as YYEEEE. V trimming: 3 bases; J trimming: 3 bases; junction bases outside the gene matches: 9. The CDR3 has 16 residues. CDR3: CASSSGGGRYYNEQFF. The CDR3 bases are TGTGCCAGCAGCTCGGGAGGCGGGAGATACTACAATGAGCAGTTCTTC.

The chain has TRBV27 and TRBJ1-1, with TRBD1 matching 7 bases. From germline, CDR1 is MNHEY and CDR2 SMNVEV (reference sequence). V trimming: 5 bases; J trimming: 11 bases; junction bases outside the gene matches: 11. The CDR3 contains 13 residues. The CDR3 protein is CASSPKGGRQAFF. CDR3 sequence (DNA): TGTGCCAGCAGTCCTAAAGGGGGCAGGCAGGCTTTCTTT.

V usage is TRBV7-6 and J usage is TRBJ2-1, with TRBD2 identical over 12 bases. The V gene's germline CDR1 is SGHVS and CDR2 FNYEAQ. V lost 5 bases, J lost 4 bases, and 3 bases stayed unmatched. This CDR3 has 15 residues. CDR3 in DNA: TGTGCCAGCAGCATTACTAGCGGGGGGTACAATGAGCAGTTCTTC. Protein sequence: CASSITSGGYNEQFF.

The CDR3, as DNA: TGTGCCTGGAGTGTCGGGGGAGTCGGGGATGGCTACACCTTC. The encoded protein is CAWSVGGVGDGYTF. The chain links TRBV30 to TRBJ1-2, with D maybe TRBD1 (5 bases). The CDR3 is made up of 14 amino acids. Germline V gene sequence: CDR1 GTSNPN, CDR2 SVGIG (reference sequence). V lost 0 bases and J 6 bases, leaving 14 bases between the germline ends.

V usage is TRBV5-6 and J usage is TRBJ1-1; no clear D. This CDR3 region has 15 residues. Germline V gene data show CDR1 as SGHDT and CDR2 as YYEEEE. The V gene lost 3 bases and the J gene lost 4 bases, with 16 bases spanning the gap. The CDR3 spells CASSSGEGEGTEAFF. CDR3 in DNA: TGTGCCAGCAGCTCCGGAGAGGGAGAGGGCACTGAAGCTTTCTTT.

The chain employs TRBV6-1 and TRBJ1-6; D remains unclear. Trimming removed 10 bases at V and 0 bases at J, with 13 bases between. Germline V gives CDR1 MNHNS, CDR2 SASEGT. The CDR3 is 15 amino acids. DNA for the CDR3: TGTGCCACCAAAACCCAGGACTCCTATAATTCACCCCTCCACTTT. It translates to CATKTQDSYNSPLHF.

The rearrangement uses TRBV5-1 and TRBJ2-1; 8 bases fit TRBD1. Germline assignment: CDR1 SGHRS and CDR2 YFSETQ. Trimming took 2 bases from V and 6 from J; bases not matched to a gene: 7. The CDR3 spans 15 residues. The CDR3 is CASSFGQGKRNEQFF. The CDR3 DNA follows: TGCGCCAGCAGCTTTGGACAGGGAAAGCGCAATGAGCAGTTCTTC.

This clone was detected a few times. The J gene is TRBJ2-1, the V gene TRBV19; weak D call: TRBD1 (6 bases). The CDR3 has 14 residues. With 3 bases removed from V and 8 bases from J, the gap between germline ends came to 14 bases. Germline-derived CDR1 and CDR2 are LNHDA and SQIVND (reference sequence). The CDR3 nucleotides are TGTGCCAGTAGTATTCGGACCCGACAGGATGAGCAGTTCTTC. It is translated as CASSIRTRQDEQFF.

CDR3 sequence: CASSILQGENQPQHF. The CDR3 DNA reads as TGTGCCAGTAGTATTCTCCAGGGGGAAAATCAGCCCCAGCATTTT. V and J are TRBV19 and TRBJ1-5; TRBD1 aligns across 7 bases. J was trimmed by 4 bases and V by 3 bases; bases with no gene match: 6. The CDR3 runs to 15 residues. From germline, CDR1 is LNHDA and CDR2 SQIVND (reference sequence).

This clone was detected only once. The rearrangement uses TRBV5-4 and TRBJ1-1, with a tentative D call TRBD1 (5 bases). The CDR3 is 17 amino acids. Between the trimmed V and J ends, which lost 6 bases and 4 bases, there was a span of 25 bases. CDR1 is SGHNT, CDR2 YYREEE, per germline (reference sequence). The CDR3 reads CASTPPGSHVGGTEAFF. CDR3 in DNA: TGTGCCAGCACCCCTCCAGGGTCTCACGTGGGGGGCACTGAAGCTTTCTTT.

This chain links TRBV10-3 with TRBJ1-5, with 9 bases identical to TRBD1. Germline V gene data show CDR1 as ENHRY and CDR2 as SYGVKD. The CDR3 has 15 residues. The trim removed 4 bases at V and 3 bases at J, leaving 4 bases unmatched. The CDR3 DNA is TGTGCCATCAGTGTAGGGACAGGGTTCAATCAGCCCCAGCATTTT. This translates into CAISVGTGFNQPQHF.

This sequence joins TRBV5-8 and TRBJ1-3; D unclear. CDR3 length: 14 amino acids. V lost 3 bases and J 8 bases, leaving 15 bases between the germline ends. CDR1 is SGHTS and CDR2 is YDEGEE in the germline V gene. The CDR3 loop is CASSSSYGVDTIYF. In DNA, the CDR3 is TGTGCCAGCAGCTCCAGTTACGGGGTTGACACCATATATTTT.

The rearrangement joins TRBV5-1 to TRBJ2-5; tentatively, D is TRBD1 (6 bases). The germline V gene has CDR1 SGHRS and CDR2 YFSETQ. Trimming cost V 0 bases and J 5 bases, with 14 bases left between them. This CDR3 is built from 15 residues. The CDR3 region is CASSLALGAGETQYF. In DNA, the CDR3 is TGCGCCAGCAGCTTGGCATTGGGGGCTGGGGAGACCCAGTACTTC.

The rearrangement uses TRBV13 and TRBJ2-7, with 10 bases fitting TRBD1. With V trimmed by 5 bases and J by 2 bases, 9 bases remained unmatched. The CDR3 runs 16 residues. Germline V gene lookup returns CDR1 PRHDT and CDR2 FYEKMQ (reference sequence). As DNA, the CDR3 is TGTGCCAGCAGCCCAGGGACAGGGGCTAGAACCTACGAGCAGTACTTC. Protein sequence: CASSPGTGARTYEQYF.

The chain joins TRBV27 to TRBJ2-3, with D possibly matching TRBD2 (6 bases). This CDR3 has 16 amino acids. V lost 5 bases and J 2 bases, leaving 17 bases between the germline ends. CDR1 MNHEY and CDR2 SMNVEV come from the germline V gene (reference sequence). In nucleotides, the CDR3 is TGTGCCAGCAGTAGAGGGATTAGCGGCCTCACAGATACGCAGTATTTT. As protein: CASSRGISGLTDTQYF.

V and J are TRBV19 and TRBJ2-3; the D gene is possibly TRBD1 (6 bases). The V gene's germline CDR1 is LNHDA and CDR2 SQIVND (reference sequence). V was shortened by 7 bases and J by 2 bases, with 10 bases between the two germline ends. This CDR3 contains 13 residues. CDR3 in amino acids: CASMGTLTDTQYF. As DNA, the CDR3 is TGTGCCAGTATGGGGACACTCACAGATACGCAGTATTTT. Full variable domain (remainder filled in from reference TRBV19 and TRBJ2-3): DGGITQSPKYLFRKEGQNVTLSCEQNLNHDAMYWYRQDPGQGLRLIYYSQIVNDFQKGDIAEGYSVSREKKESFPLTVTSAQKNPTAFYLCASMGTLTDTQYFGPGTRLTVL.

V and J are TRBV5-1 and TRBJ1-1, with D possibly TRBD1 on 6 matching bases. CDR1 is SGHRS, CDR2 YFSETQ, per germline. Trimming removed 0 bases at V and 0 bases at J, with 9 bases between. This CDR3 comprises 15 residues. The CDR3 loop is CASSLGRGMNTEAFF. CDR3 nucleotides: TGCGCCAGCAGCTTGGGTAGGGGGATGAACACTGAAGCTTTCTTT.

The chain uses TRBV4-1 and TRBJ1-5; 9 bases are shared with TRBD1. CDR1 and CDR2 (germline): MGHRA, YSYEKL. Trimming took 5 bases from V and 3 from J; bases not matched to a gene: 5. This CDR3 is 15 amino acids long. This CDR3 reads CASSEDRGYNQPQHF. CDR3 sequence (DNA): TGCGCCAGCAGCGAGGACAGGGGCTACAATCAGCCCCAGCATTTT.

The chain combines TRBV7-9 with TRBJ1-4, with D possibly being TRBD1 (5 bases). With 6 bases removed from V and 10 bases from J, the gap between germline ends came to 27 bases. Germline values: CDR1 SEHNR, CDR2 FQNEAQ (reference sequence). CDR3 length: 17 residues. The CDR3 here is CASRLGPNRGGTGKLFF. CDR3 sequence (DNA): TGTGCCAGCAGACTAGGCCCTAATCGAGGAGGGACGGGAAAACTGTTTTTT.

The chain is built from TRBV7-9 and TRBJ2-4, with 7 positions matching TRBD2. The CDR3 is 15 residues long. Trimming at V came to 1 base and at J to 2 bases, leaving 2 bases not matched to a gene. Germline V CDR1 and CDR2: SEHNR, FQNEAQ (reference sequence). The CDR3: CASSLEGGSKNIQYF. The CDR3 region has the DNA TGTGCCAGCAGCTTAGAGGGAGGGTCCAAAAACATTCAGTACTTC.

This chain uses TRBV5-1 with TRBJ1-3; D remains ambiguous. The CDR3 consists of 14 residues. Germline-derived CDR1 and CDR2 are SGHRS and YFSETQ. V was shortened by 0 bases and J by 2 bases, with 6 bases between the two germline ends. CDR3 bases: TGCGCCAGCAGCTTGGGGGGAGCTGGAAACACCATATATTTT. It yields the protein CASSLGGAGNTIYF.

The chain recombines TRBV2 with TRBJ2-3; 10 bases map to TRBD2. This CDR3 has 18 residues. Trimming at V came to 5 bases and at J to 1 base, leaving 12 bases not matched to a gene. The germline V gene has CDR1 SNHLY and CDR2 FYNNEI. The CDR3 sequence: CASSNPLASGSGTDTQYF. CDR3 DNA: TGTGCCAGCAGTAATCCCCTCGCTAGCGGGAGTGGCACAGATACGCAGTATTTT.

The J gene is TRBJ2-2, the V gene TRBV29-1, with 9 positions matching TRBD2. In germline, CDR1 is SQVTM, CDR2 ANQGSEA. V lost 3 bases to trimming and J lost 2 bases; unmatched junction nucleotides: 4. This CDR3 has 15 residues. CDR3 bases: TGCAGCGTTGAGATAGCGGGAGTAAACACCGGGGAGCTGTTTTTT. Translated: CSVEIAGVNTGELFF.

The chain employs TRBV13 and TRBJ2-1, with 7 bases aligning to TRBD2. The V gene's germline CDR1 is PRHDT and CDR2 FYEKMQ (reference sequence). The CDR3 loop spans 13 amino acids. The J segment lost 6 bases and the V segment lost 4 bases, leaving 3 bases of the junction unmatched. The CDR3 sequence is CASSSRLANEQFF. As DNA, the CDR3 is TGTGCCAGCAGCTCGAGACTAGCCAATGAGCAGTTCTTC.